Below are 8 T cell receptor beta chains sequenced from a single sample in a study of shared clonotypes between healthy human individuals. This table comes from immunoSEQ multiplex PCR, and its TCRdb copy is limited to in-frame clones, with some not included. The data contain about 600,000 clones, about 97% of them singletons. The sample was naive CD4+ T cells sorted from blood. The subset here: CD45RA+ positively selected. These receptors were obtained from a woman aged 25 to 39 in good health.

As DNA, the CDR3 is TGTGCCAGCTCACCGCCGGGGCCAGACCGACTAGCGGGAGCCGAGCAGTACTTC. Translating it yields CASSPPGPDRLAGAEQYF. This chain links TRBV18 with TRBJ2-7; TRBD2 matches 12 bases. The CDR3 consists of 18 residues. J was trimmed by 6 bases and V by 3 bases; bases with no gene match: 15. CDR1 KGHSH and CDR2 LQKENI come from the germline V gene.

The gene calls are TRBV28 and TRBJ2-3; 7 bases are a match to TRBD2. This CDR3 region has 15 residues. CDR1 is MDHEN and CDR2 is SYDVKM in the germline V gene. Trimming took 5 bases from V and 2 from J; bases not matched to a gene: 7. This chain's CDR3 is CASSPRAGLTDTQYF. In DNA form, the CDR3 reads TGTGCCAGCAGTCCTCGAGCGGGGCTCACAGATACGCAGTATTTT.

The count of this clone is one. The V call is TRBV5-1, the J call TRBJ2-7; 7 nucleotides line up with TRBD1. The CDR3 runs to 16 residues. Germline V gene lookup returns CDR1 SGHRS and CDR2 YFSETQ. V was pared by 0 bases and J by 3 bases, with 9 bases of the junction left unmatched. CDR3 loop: CASSLGQGGTNYEQYF. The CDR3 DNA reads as TGCGCCAGCAGCTTGGGACAGGGTGGAACCAACTACGAGCAGTACTTC.

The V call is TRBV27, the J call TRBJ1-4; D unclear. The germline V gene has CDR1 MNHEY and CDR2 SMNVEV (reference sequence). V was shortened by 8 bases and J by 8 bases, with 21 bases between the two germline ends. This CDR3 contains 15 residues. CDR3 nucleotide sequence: TGTGCCAGCGGGCTGACCCGGATACGTGGCGAAAAACTGTTTTTT. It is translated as CASGLTRIRGEKLFF.

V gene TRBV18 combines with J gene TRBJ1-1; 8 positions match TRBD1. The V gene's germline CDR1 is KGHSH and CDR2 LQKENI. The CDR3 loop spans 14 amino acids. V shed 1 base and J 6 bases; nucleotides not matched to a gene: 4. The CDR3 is CASSPLDREAEAFF. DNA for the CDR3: TGTGCCAGCTCACCACTGGACAGGGAGGCTGAAGCTTTCTTT.

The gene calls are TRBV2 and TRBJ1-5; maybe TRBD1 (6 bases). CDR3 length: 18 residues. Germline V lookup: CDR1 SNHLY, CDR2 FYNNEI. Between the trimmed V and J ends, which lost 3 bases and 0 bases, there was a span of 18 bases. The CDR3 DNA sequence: TGTGCCAGCAGTGACCAGGGGTTCAAAGAGTTTAGCAATCAGCCCCAGCATTTT. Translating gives CASSDQGFKEFSNQPQHF.

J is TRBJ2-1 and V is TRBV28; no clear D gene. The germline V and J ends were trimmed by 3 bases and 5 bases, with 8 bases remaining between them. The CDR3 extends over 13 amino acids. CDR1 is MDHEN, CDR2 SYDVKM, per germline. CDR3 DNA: TGTGCCAGCAGTTTGAATAGTAACAATGAGCAGTTCTTC. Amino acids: CASSLNSNNEQFF. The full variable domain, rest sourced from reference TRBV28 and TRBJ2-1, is DVKVTQSSRYLVKRTGEKVFLECVQDMDHENMFWYRQDPGLGLRLIYFSYDVKMKEKGDIPEGYSVSREKKERFSLILESASTNQTSMYLCASSLNSNNEQFFGPGTRLTVL.

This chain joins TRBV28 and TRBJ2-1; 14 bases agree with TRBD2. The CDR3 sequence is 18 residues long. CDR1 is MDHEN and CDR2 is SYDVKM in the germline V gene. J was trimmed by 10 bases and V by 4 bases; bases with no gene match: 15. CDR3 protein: CASSSMTSGRALHQEQFF. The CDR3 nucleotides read TGTGCCAGCAGTTCCATGACTAGCGGGAGGGCCCTTCATCAAGAGCAGTTCTTC.